The 17 T cell receptor beta chains reported below all come from one sample, sequenced in a study of Tregs in tolerant kidney transplant recipients. This table comes from immunoSEQ multiplex PCR, and its TCRdb copy is limited to in-frame clones, with some not included. Of some 66,000 clones in the sample, just under 95% are singletons; the top ten hold 9.5% to 12%. Source: CD8+ T cells from blood, taken before the transplant. The receptors were sampled from a human donor who received a combined kidney and bone marrow transplant.

This clone turned up a few times. V gene TRBV4-2 combines with J gene TRBJ1-1; 7 positions match TRBD1. Germline assignment: CDR1 LGHNA and CDR2 YNFKEQ. V was pared by 0 bases and J by 5 bases, with 6 bases of the junction left unmatched. This CDR3 is 15 amino acids long. The CDR3 here is CASSQETQGVTEAFF. CDR3 coding DNA: TGTGCCAGCAGCCAAGAAACCCAGGGGGTAACTGAAGCTTTCTTT.

This clone was observed a few times. The V call is TRBV7-6, the J call TRBJ2-1; TRBD2 might be the D (6 bases). The V gene's germline CDR1 is SGHVS and CDR2 FNYEAQ. Trimming removed 1 base from V and 2 bases from J, with 18 bases in between. The CDR3 covers 18 residues. The CDR3 region is CASSLGTRDFFTYNEQFF. For the CDR3, the DNA is TGTGCCAGCAGCTTAGGAACCCGGGACTTCTTCACCTACAATGAGCAGTTCTTC.

The chain employs TRBV4-1 and TRBJ2-7; 8 nucleotides match TRBD2. Germline V gene data show CDR1 as MGHRA and CDR2 as YSYEKL. The CDR3 totals 14 residues. The V and J ends lost 1 base and 2 bases, in that order; junction bases with no gene match: 1. In DNA form, the CDR3 reads TGCGCCAGCAGCCAAGGAGCGGGGGCCTACGAGCAGTACTTC. This sequence encodes CASSQGAGAYEQYF.

The rearrangement links TRBV27 to TRBJ2-3; 8 nucleotides align to TRBD2. V shed 6 bases, J shed 2 bases, and the junction held 7 bases outside the gene matches. The germline gives CDR1 MNHEY, CDR2 SMNVEV (reference sequence). This CDR3 contains 15 residues. The CDR3 nucleotides read TGTGCCAGCAGGTTTCTAGCGGGCGTCACAGATACGCAGTATTTT. It encodes CASRFLAGVTDTQYF.

This clone was seen a handful of times. V is TRBV7-9 and J is TRBJ2-2, with D hard to call. The germline gives CDR1 SEHNR, CDR2 FQNEAQ (reference sequence). The CDR3 spans 12 residues. V lost 3 bases and J lost 9, with 8 bases in between. The CDR3 region is CASSFDQRELFF. The CDR3 coding sequence is TGTGCCAGCAGCTTCGATCAGAGGGAGCTGTTTTTT.

V gene TRBV30 combines with J gene TRBJ1-4, with TRBD1 as a possible D gene (6 bases). This CDR3 contains 14 residues. Trimming stripped 4 bases from V and 4 bases from J, with 13 bases between. Germline V CDR1 and CDR2: GTSNPN, SVGIG (reference sequence). The CDR3 reads CAWNTGPGNEKLFF. The DNA for the CDR3 is TGTGCCTGGAACACAGGGCCCGGTAATGAAAAACTGTTTTTT.

This clone has a single count. The genes are TRBV6-4 and TRBJ2-5; D might be TRBD2 (7 bases). Trimming shortened V by 3 bases and J by 5 bases, and 13 bases separated the two germline ends. Germline lookup yields CDR1 MRHNA and CDR2 SNTAGT. The CDR3 covers 14 residues. As DNA, the CDR3 is TGTGCCAGCAGTGAAACGGGGGGCGGGGAGACCCAGTACTTC. Amino acid sequence: CASSETGGGETQYF.

The chain employs TRBV9 and TRBJ2-3, with a tentative D call TRBD2 (5 bases). Per the germline V gene, CDR1 is SGDLS and CDR2 is YYNGEE. Deletions cut 4 bases from V and 5 bases from J, with 8 bases between. The CDR3 contains 12 residues. The CDR3 reads CASSPAGDTQYF. The CDR3 DNA sequence: TGTGCCAGCAGCCCTGCGGGAGATACGCAGTATTTT.

V and J are TRBV5-1 and TRBJ1-5; 9 positions agree with TRBD1. CDR1 SGHRS and CDR2 YFSETQ come from the germline V gene. The CDR3 runs 14 residues. Unmatched junction bases numbered 7, after V lost 2 bases and J lost 10 bases. This chain's CDR3 is CASSFGTGSSPQHF. In DNA, the CDR3 is TGCGCCAGCAGCTTCGGGACAGGGTCCTCCCCCCAGCATTTT.

The chain has TRBV9 and TRBJ2-5, with 11 bases fitting TRBD2. Germline V gene sequence: CDR1 SGDLS, CDR2 YYNGEE. V was clipped by 3 bases and J by 1 base; unmatched bases: 2. This CDR3 region has 15 residues. The CDR3: CASSASGGSQETQYF. The CDR3 DNA is TGTGCCAGCAGCGCTAGCGGGGGGTCCCAAGAGACCCAGTACTTC. The full variable domain, in which reference TRBV9 and TRBJ2-5 provide the parts outside the CDR3, is DSGVTQTPKHLITATGQRVTLRCSPRSGDLSVYWYQQSLDQGLQFLIQYYNGEERAKGNILERFSAQQFPDLHSELNLSSLELGDSALYFCASSASGGSQETQYFGPGTRLLVL.

V gene TRBV4-1 combines with J gene TRBJ2-2; 10 nucleotides agree with TRBD1. Germline-derived CDR1 and CDR2 are MGHRA and YSYEKL. J lost 4 bases, V lost 2 bases, and 4 bases had no gene match. This CDR3 region has 16 residues. CDR3 sequence reads: CASSQQTGGVTGELFF. The CDR3 DNA reads as TGCGCCAGCAGCCAACAGACAGGGGGCGTCACCGGGGAGCTGTTTTTT.

In its sample, this clone was seen once. The chain links TRBV7-3 to TRBJ1-2; weak D call: TRBD1 (5 bases). This CDR3 is 16 amino acids long. The germline gives CDR1 SGHTA, CDR2 FQGTGA. The V and J ends lost 5 bases and 6 bases respectively, with 22 bases between them. The CDR3 sequence is CASSPMGGWDPDGYTF. For the CDR3, the DNA is TGTGCCAGCAGCCCCATGGGGGGTTGGGACCCGGATGGCTACACCTTC.

The chain employs TRBV6-6 and TRBJ1-4; D perhaps matches TRBD1 (6 bases). The germline V and J ends were trimmed by 5 bases and 12 bases, with 16 bases remaining between them. The CDR3 loop spans 13 amino acids. Germline loops: CDR1 MNHNY, CDR2 SVGAGI (reference sequence). This CDR3 is CASSNQGNSQLFF. The CDR3 DNA reads as TGTGCCAGCAGTAACCAGGGGAATAGTCAACTGTTTTTT.

The sample holds a few counts of this clone. The chain combines TRBV5-4 with TRBJ2-2, with D possibly TRBD1 on 8 matching bases. The CDR3 sequence is 15 residues long. Germline CDR1 reads SGHNT; CDR2 reads YYREEE (reference sequence). Trimming removed 4 bases from V and 6 bases from J, with 16 bases in between. CDR3 protein: CASSPVTGGAGELFF. In nucleotides, the CDR3 is TGTGCCAGCAGCCCCGTAACAGGGGGGGCCGGGGAGCTGTTTTTT. The whole variable domain, remainder taken from reference TRBV5-4 and TRBJ2-2, is ETGVTQSPTHLIKTRGQQVTLRCSSQSGHNTVSWYQQALGQGPQFIFQYYREEENGRGNFPPRFSGLQFPNYSSELNVNALELDDSALYLCASSPVTGGAGELFFGEGSRLTVL.

V usage is TRBV27 and J usage is TRBJ2-7; 7 bases are a match to TRBD2. Trimming removed 0 bases from V and 0 bases from J; junction bases left unmatched: 5. Germline V gene sequence: CDR1 MNHEY, CDR2 SMNVEV (reference sequence). This CDR3 has 16 residues. The CDR3 loop is CASSLSPGTNSYEQYF. DNA of the CDR3: TGTGCCAGCAGTTTATCCCCCGGGACTAACTCCTACGAGCAGTACTTC.

V gene TRBV6-5 combines with J gene TRBJ2-7; D is uncertain. Germline-derived CDR1 and CDR2 are MNHEY and SVGAGI. This CDR3 has 11 amino acids. Between the trimmed V and J ends, which lost 6 bases and 3 bases, there was a span of 6 bases. The DNA for the CDR3 is TGTGCCAGCAGCTCAGACTACGAGCAGTACTTC. Its translation is CASSSDYEQYF.

CDR3 residues: CASSITVVLPQHF. Written as DNA, the CDR3 is TGTGCCAGTAGTATAACGGTCGTTCTACCCCAGCATTTT. This chain connects TRBV19 to TRBJ1-5; D uncertain. Trimming took off 2 bases at V and 10 bases at J, with 12 bases between the two ends. This CDR3 comprises 13 residues. Germline assignment: CDR1 LNHDA and CDR2 SQIVND (reference sequence).